The 18 T cell receptor beta chains reported below all come from one sample, sequenced in a study of OX40 agonist ivuxolimab in advanced cancers. The repertoire was sequenced with immunoSEQ multiplex PCR; TCRdb's copy has only in-frame clones and lacks some. Of tens of thousands of clones listed, roughly 80% were seen once; the top ten hold approximately 6.8%. This specimen consisted of CD4+ or CD8+ T cells sorted from blood, obtained in a trial of the OX40 agonist ivuxolimab. The receptors come from an adult with an advanced solid tumor such as melanoma, head and neck, liver or kidney cancer.

V gene TRBV19 combines with J gene TRBJ2-3, with D tentatively TRBD1 or TRBD2 (5 bases each). V was clipped by 5 bases and J by 2 bases, with 14 bases between them. Germline V gene data show CDR1 as LNHDA and CDR2 as SQIVND (reference sequence). This CDR3 has 15 residues. The CDR3 DNA is TGTGCCAGTAGTCCTCAGGGACCGGCCACAGATACGCAGTATTTT. Amino acid sequence: CASSPQGPATDTQYF.

This clone has just one count. The chain uses TRBV2 and TRBJ2-2; the match to TRBD1 covers 8 bases. Germline lookup yields CDR1 SNHLY and CDR2 FYNNEI. V trimming: 6 bases; J trimming: 8 bases; junction bases outside the gene matches: 11. The CDR3 runs to 15 residues. The chain's CDR3 is CASSDLQGAGGELFF. The DNA for the CDR3 is TGTGCCAGCAGCGATCTGCAGGGGGCCGGGGGGGAGCTGTTTTTT.

The rearrangement uses TRBV9 and TRBJ2-1; D gene unclear. Germline CDR1 reads SGDLS; CDR2 reads YYNGEE. The CDR3 sequence is 14 residues long. Trimming left V 1 base short and J 7 bases short, with 12 bases between. The CDR3 coding sequence is TGTGCCAGCAGCGTATCTTTGAGTGGAAATGAGCAGTTCTTC. As protein: CASSVSLSGNEQFF.

A note on this clone: At one end the junction does not follow the germline gene, possibly because of a read error. The chain is built from TRBV2 and TRBJ1-2, with 8 bases lining up with TRBD1. The CDR3 runs 12 residues. Germline V lookup: CDR1 SNHLY, CDR2 FYNNEI. CDR3 coding DNA: TGTGCCAGCAGTGCGACAGGGGATGGGTACACCTTC. This gives the protein CASSATGDGYTF.

The J gene is TRBJ1-1, the V gene TRBV6-1; D remains unclear. CDR1 and CDR2 from the germline V gene are MNHNS and SASEGT. V lost 3 bases and J lost 11, with 16 bases in between. The CDR3 loop spans 13 amino acids. CDR3 residues: CASSDIQADMAFF. CDR3 bases: TGTGCCAGCAGTGACATTCAAGCAGATATGGCTTTCTTT.

This sequence joins TRBV9 and TRBJ2-1; the D is unclear. The CDR3 extends over 14 amino acids. Looked up from germline, CDR1 is SGDLS and CDR2 is YYNGEE. The V end lost 0 bases, the J end lost 8 bases, and 12 bases lay between the germline ends. CDR3 bases: TGTGCCAGCAGCGTAGGGGGTCTTTTCCATGAGCAGTTCTTC. Translating it yields CASSVGGLFHEQFF.

A remark on this clone: One junction end does not reproduce the germline sequence, and a read error may be involved. The V call is TRBV12-5, the J call TRBJ2-7; a possible D gene is TRBD1 (5 bases). The CDR3 runs to 14 residues. Germline loops: CDR1 LGHNT, CDR2 FRNRAP. CDR3 sequence reads: CASGLTGDRTLLNF. The CDR3, as DNA: TGTGCTAGTGGTCTCACAGGTGACCGTACGTTGCTGAACTTC.

The gene calls are TRBV10-2 and TRBJ1-2, with 7 positions matching TRBD1. This CDR3 comprises 13 residues. V dropped 8 bases and J dropped 6; count of bases not matched to a gene: 9. Germline lookup yields CDR1 WSHSY and CDR2 SAAADI. The CDR3 loop is CASGTRGRDGYTF. The DNA for the CDR3 is TGCGCCAGCGGTACGAGGGGGCGAGATGGCTACACCTTC.

In nucleotides, the CDR3 is TGTGCCAGCGGCGAGGGGGATACGCAGTATTTT. It translates to CASGEGDTQYF. The J gene is TRBJ2-3, the V gene TRBV7-8; D may correspond to TRBD1 or TRBD2 (5 bases each). This CDR3 region has 11 residues. Per the germline V gene, CDR1 is SGHVS and CDR2 is FQNEAQ. Trimming left V 8 bases short and J 6 bases short, with 9 bases between.

The V call is TRBV10-1, the J call TRBJ2-2; TRBD1 aligns across 8 bases. The CDR3 is 15 residues long. Per germline, CDR1 WNHNN and CDR2 SYGVQD (reference sequence). V was pared by 6 bases and J by 5 bases, with 8 bases of the junction left unmatched. CDR3 nucleotide sequence: TGCGCCAGCAGAGACAGGGGATCGGATACCGGGGAGCTGTTTTTT. It yields the protein CASRDRGSDTGELFF.

The gene calls are TRBV11-2 and TRBJ2-1; maybe TRBD2 (7 bases). This CDR3 spans 16 amino acids. The V end was cut by 2 bases, the J end by 8 bases, with 19 bases between. The germline CDR1 and CDR2 sequences are SGHAT and FQNNGV. The CDR3, as DNA: TGTGCCAGCAGCTTAATGGGGGGGGCTGGGAGAGATGAGCAGTTCTTC. Its protein is CASSLMGGAGRDEQFF.

V usage is TRBV19 and J usage is TRBJ2-2; 13 positions match TRBD2. With V trimmed by 5 bases and J by 7 bases, 7 bases remained unmatched. The germline gives CDR1 LNHDA, CDR2 SQIVND (reference sequence). The CDR3 is made up of 16 amino acids. The CDR3 DNA follows: TGTGCCAGTAGTCCAGGACTAGCGGGAGCTGTCGGGGAGCTGTTTTTT. Its protein is CASSPGLAGAVGELFF.

This sequence joins TRBV6-1 and TRBJ2-5; the match to TRBD2 covers 8 bases. This CDR3 comprises 16 residues. The V segment lost 1 base and the J segment 1 base; nucleotides outside the gene matches: 5. The germline V gene encodes CDR1 MNHNS and CDR2 SASEGT. This CDR3 reads CASSEGTTSGQETQYF. The CDR3 nucleotides are TGTGCCAGCAGTGAAGGAACAACTAGCGGCCAAGAGACCCAGTACTTC.

The chain joins TRBV5-1 to TRBJ2-5; 8 positions match TRBD1. Unmatched junction bases numbered 6, after V lost 1 base and J lost 4 bases. The length of the CDR3 is 15 residues. Per the germline V gene, CDR1 is SGHRS and CDR2 is YFSETQ. In nucleotides, the CDR3 is TGCGCCAGCAGCTTGCAGGGGGCGATAAGAGAGACCCAGTACTTC. Protein sequence: CASSLQGAIRETQYF.

This clone was counted a single time. The J gene is TRBJ2-3, the V gene TRBV6-5, with D unresolved. CDR3 length: 14 amino acids. V was clipped by 0 bases and J by 0 bases, with 4 bases between them. Germline V gene data show CDR1 as MNHEY and CDR2 as SVGAGI. Written as DNA, the CDR3 is TGTGCCAGCAGTTACTCGGGAAGCACAGATACGCAGTATTTT. Its protein is CASSYSGSTDTQYF.

The V call is TRBV7-9, the J call TRBJ2-7, with TRBD2 matching over 9 bases. The CDR3 contains 14 residues. Germline V gene sequence: CDR1 SEHNR, CDR2 FQNEAQ (reference sequence). The V and J ends lost 5 bases and 11 bases, in that order; junction bases with no gene match: 13. This chain's CDR3 is CASSPIAGALREYF. Written as DNA, the CDR3 is TGTGCCAGCAGCCCTATAGCGGGGGCCCTTCGGGAGTACTTC.

The chain links TRBV5-1 to TRBJ2-3; 12 bases fit TRBD2. The CDR3 sequence is 15 residues long. V gave up 6 bases and J gave up 2 bases; unmatched junction bases: 4. The germline V gene encodes CDR1 SGHRS and CDR2 YFSETQ. CDR3 in amino acids: CASTLAGGYTDTQYF. CDR3 bases: TGCGCCAGCACCCTAGCGGGAGGGTACACAGATACGCAGTATTTT. The full variable domain, with the rest looked up from reference TRBV5-1 and TRBJ2-3, is KAGVTQTPRYLIKTRGQQVTLSCSPISGHRSVSWYQQTPGQGLQFLFEYFSETQRNKGNFPGRFSGRQFSNSRSEMNVSTLELGDSALYLCASTLAGGYTDTQYFGPGTRLTVL.

The chain couples TRBV29-1 to TRBJ2-7; TRBD1 might be the D (6 bases). Germline CDR1 reads SQVTM; CDR2 reads ANQGSEA. CDR3 length: 12 residues. V lost 3 bases to trimming and J lost 5 bases, with 11 bases between them. CDR3 amino acids: CSVEVQGDEQYF. The CDR3 DNA sequence: TGCAGCGTTGAGGTACAGGGAGACGAGCAGTACTTC.